This TCR beta chain was retrieved from a study of T cell responses to AZD1222 COVID-19 vaccine. Findings and limits, study-wide: Repertoire sampling happened only post peak T cell response. White British ancestry dominated among donors, who included more females, and clonal diversity was possibly underestimated.

Concerning this clone itself: What it binds is not known.

Generated by immunoSEQ multiplex PCR, the TCRdb table keeps only in-frame clones and is missing some. In the table there are about 56,000 clones, around 85% of which are singletons. Germline-derived CDR1 and CDR2 are MNHNY and SVGAGI (reference sequence). The CDR3 covers 14 residues. V lost 0 bases and J lost 4; bases outside the gene matches: 0. The V call is TRBV6-6, the J call TRBJ2-1; the match to TRBD1 covers 7 bases. Sequences were derived from peripheral blood, sampled on day 0 of AZD1222 vaccination. This clonotype originated in an adult in good health. This chain's CDR3 is CASSYSTGYNEQFF. CDR3 DNA sequence: TGTGCCAGCAGTTACTCGACAGGGTACAATGAGCAGTTCTTC.